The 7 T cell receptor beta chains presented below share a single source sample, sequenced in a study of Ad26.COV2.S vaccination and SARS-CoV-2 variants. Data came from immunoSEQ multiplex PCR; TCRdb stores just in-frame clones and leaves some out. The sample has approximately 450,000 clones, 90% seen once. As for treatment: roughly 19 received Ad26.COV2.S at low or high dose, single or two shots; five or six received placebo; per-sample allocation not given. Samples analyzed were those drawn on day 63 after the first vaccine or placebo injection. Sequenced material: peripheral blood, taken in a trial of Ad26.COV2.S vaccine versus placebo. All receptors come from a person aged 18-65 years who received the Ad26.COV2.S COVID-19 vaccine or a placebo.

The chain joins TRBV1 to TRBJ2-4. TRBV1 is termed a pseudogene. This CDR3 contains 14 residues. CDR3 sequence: CTSGTPVAKNIQYF. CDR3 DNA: TGCACCAGCGGGACCCCTGTAGCCAAAAACATTCAGTACTTC.

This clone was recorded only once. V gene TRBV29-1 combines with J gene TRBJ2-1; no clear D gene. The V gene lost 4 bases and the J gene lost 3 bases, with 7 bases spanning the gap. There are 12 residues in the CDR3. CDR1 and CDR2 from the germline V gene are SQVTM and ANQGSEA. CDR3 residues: CSVVGIYNEQFF. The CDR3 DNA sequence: TGCAGCGTTGTAGGGATCTACAATGAGCAGTTCTTC.

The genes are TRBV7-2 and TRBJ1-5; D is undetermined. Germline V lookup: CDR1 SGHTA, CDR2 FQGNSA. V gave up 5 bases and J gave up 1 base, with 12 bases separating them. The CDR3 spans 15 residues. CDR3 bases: TGTGCCAGCAGCCGCGATGGGTTGAGCAATCAGCCCCAGCATTTT. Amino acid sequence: CASSRDGLSNQPQHF. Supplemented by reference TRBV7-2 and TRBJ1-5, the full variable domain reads GAGVSQSPSNKVTEKGKDVELRCDPISGHTALYWYRQSLGQGLEFLIYFQGNSAPDKSGLPSDRFSAERTGGSVSTLTIQRTQQEDSAVYLCASSRDGLSNQPQHFGDGTRLSIL.

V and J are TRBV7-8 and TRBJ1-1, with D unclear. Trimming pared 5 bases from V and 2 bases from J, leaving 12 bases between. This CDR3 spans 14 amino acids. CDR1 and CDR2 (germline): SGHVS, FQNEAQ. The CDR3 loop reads CASSHARGNTEAFF. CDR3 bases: TGTGCCAGCAGCCACGCTCGGGGTAACACTGAAGCTTTCTTT.

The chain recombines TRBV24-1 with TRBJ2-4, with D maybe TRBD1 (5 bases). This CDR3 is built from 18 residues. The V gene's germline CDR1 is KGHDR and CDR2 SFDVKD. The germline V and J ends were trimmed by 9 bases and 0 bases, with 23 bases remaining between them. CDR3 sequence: CATLRRQNRNIAKNIQYF. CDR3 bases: TGTGCCACCTTAAGACGACAGAACAGAAATATAGCCAAAAACATTCAGTACTTC.

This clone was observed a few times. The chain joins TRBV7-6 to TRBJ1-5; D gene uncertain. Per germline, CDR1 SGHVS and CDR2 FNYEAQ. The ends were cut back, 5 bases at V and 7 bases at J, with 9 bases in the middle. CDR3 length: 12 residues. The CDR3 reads CASSLKGQPQHF. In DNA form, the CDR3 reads TGTGCCAGCAGCCTGAAAGGCCAGCCCCAGCATTTT.

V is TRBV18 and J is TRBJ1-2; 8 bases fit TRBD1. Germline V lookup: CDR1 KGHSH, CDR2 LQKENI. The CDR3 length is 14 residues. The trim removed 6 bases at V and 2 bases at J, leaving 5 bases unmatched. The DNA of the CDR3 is TGTGCCAGCTCGCAGGACAGGGAAAACTATGGCTACACCTTC. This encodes CASSQDRENYGYTF.